Below, 23 T cell receptor beta chains from the same sample are listed, as sequenced in a study of blood T cell repertoires in COVID-19. The repertoire was sequenced with immunoSEQ multiplex PCR; TCRdb's copy has only in-frame clones and lacks some. The table lists 200,000 to 250,000 clones, 80% of them singletons. Sequenced input: PBMCs or T cells enriched from blood (not recorded which). These receptors were collected from a man aged 30 to 45 with acute COVID-19.

This sequence joins TRBV30 and TRBJ1-1; TRBD1 is a possible D gene (5 bases). V was shortened by 4 bases and J by 6 bases, with 9 bases between the two germline ends. The length of the CDR3 is 11 residues. Germline V gene sequence: CDR1 GTSNPN, CDR2 SVGIG (reference sequence). Written as DNA, the CDR3 is TGTGCCTGGACTTCGGGGGCTGAAGCTTTCTTT. Translating gives CAWTSGAEAFF. The full variable domain, completed using reference TRBV30 and TRBJ1-1, is SQTIHQWPATLVQPVGSPLSLECTVEGTSNPNLYWYRQAAGRGLQLLFYSVGIGQISSEVPQNLSASRPQDRQFILSSKKLLLSDSGFYLCAWTSGAEAFFGQGTRLTVV.

V and J are TRBV6-1 and TRBJ2-3; maybe TRBD1 (6 bases). Trimming stripped 3 bases from V and 3 bases from J, with 16 bases between. Germline V gives CDR1 MNHNS, CDR2 SASEGT. This CDR3 has 16 amino acids. The CDR3 DNA is TGTGCCAGCAGTGACGCTCTAAGGGGGAGAACAGATACGCAGTATTTT. Protein sequence: CASSDALRGRTDTQYF.

The chain uses TRBV7-2 and TRBJ2-7, with D maybe TRBD1 (6 bases). Germline V CDR1 and CDR2: SGHTA, FQGNSA. The CDR3 contains 11 residues. V was trimmed by 5 bases and J by 13 bases, leaving 15 bases between them. CDR3 in amino acids: CASSPDRLFYF. The CDR3 nucleotides read TGTGCCAGCAGCCCAGACAGGCTCTTCTACTTC.

V usage is TRBV2 and J usage is TRBJ2-3, with 8 bases fitting TRBD1. Germline trimming cut 2 bases from V and 6 bases from J; bases unmatched to any gene: 7. Germline V lookup: CDR1 SNHLY, CDR2 FYNNEI. This CDR3 is 15 amino acids long. CDR3 bases: TGTGCCAGCAGTGAACAGACAGGGGCCGGGGATACGCAGTATTTT. Translation gives CASSEQTGAGDTQYF.

This chain joins TRBV7-2 and TRBJ1-3, with TRBD1 identical over 9 bases. Losses at the gene ends were 5 bases for V and 8 bases for J; bases not matched to a gene: 10. Germline assignment: CDR1 SGHTA and CDR2 FQGNSA. The CDR3 runs to 15 residues. The CDR3 spells CASSQGQGRSDTIYF. The CDR3 DNA is TGTGCCAGCAGCCAGGGACAGGGACGTAGTGACACCATATATTTT.

The rearrangement joins TRBV27 to TRBJ1-3; D uncertain. V was cut by 8 bases and J by 4 bases, with 18 bases left in between. The CDR3 spans 15 residues. CDR1 MNHEY and CDR2 SMNVEV come from the germline V gene (reference sequence). CDR3 bases: TGTGCCAGCGTTTACCCCCGCACAGACGGAAACACCATATATTTT. It translates to CASVYPRTDGNTIYF.

The CDR3 nucleotides read TGCAGCGCCTTTCCCCTCCGACAGGGGTCAGCTGAAGCTTTCTTT. Translation: CSAFPLRQGSAEAFF. This rearrangement joins TRBV29-1 to TRBJ1-1; 8 nucleotides agree with TRBD1. This CDR3 comprises 15 residues. The germline CDR1 and CDR2 sequences are SQVTM and ANQGSEA. J gave up 6 bases and V 7 bases, and 16 bases lay outside the gene matches. The whole variable domain, remainder taken from reference TRBV29-1 and TRBJ1-1, is SAVISQKPSRDICQRGTSLTIQCQVDSQVTMMFWYRQQPGQSLTLIATANQGSEATYESGFVIDKFPISRPNLTFSTLTVSNMSPEDSSIYLCSAFPLRQGSAEAFFGQGTRLTVV.

This clone was seen only once. V is TRBV19 and J is TRBJ1-3; D is ambiguous. CDR1 is LNHDA and CDR2 is SQIVND in the germline V gene (reference sequence). The V and J ends lost 7 bases and 0 bases respectively, with 4 bases between them. The CDR3 consists of 12 residues. The CDR3 spells CASISSGNTIYF. The CDR3 DNA reads TGTGCCAGTATCAGCTCTGGAAACACCATATATTTT.

This clone has just one count. This chain links TRBV7-9 with TRBJ1-3; D ambiguous. This CDR3 is 14 amino acids long. Germline CDR1 SEHNR, CDR2 FQNEAQ (reference sequence). Trimming removed 5 bases from V and 6 bases from J, with 14 bases in between. The CDR3 sequence is CASSPRAALNTIYF. Here the CDR3 DNA reads TGTGCCAGCAGCCCGAGGGCAGCTCTAAACACCATATATTTT.

The rearrangement joins TRBV25-1 to TRBJ1-2; D is undetermined. Trimming shortened V by 2 bases and J by 4 bases, and 5 bases separated the two germline ends. The CDR3 extends over 12 amino acids. CDR1 and CDR2 (germline): MGHDK, SYGVNS. CDR3 sequence: CASSERSYGYTF. The CDR3, as DNA: TGTGCCAGCAGTGAACGGAGCTATGGCTACACCTTC.

J is TRBJ2-5 and V is TRBV13; TRBD2 aligns across 14 bases. In germline, CDR1 is PRHDT, CDR2 FYEKMQ (reference sequence). V was clipped by 6 bases and J by 1 base; unmatched bases: 7. CDR3 length: 17 residues. The CDR3, as DNA: TGTGCCAGCAGGATTGGACTAGCGGGGGGATCCCAAGAGACCCAGTACTTC. Amino acids: CASRIGLAGGSQETQYF.

About this clone itself: This sample also contains other DNA sequences that code for the same CDR3. The CDR3 DNA sequence: TGTGCCAGCTCACCATCAGGGGGCGGGACTGAAGCTTTCTTT. Its protein is CASSPSGGGTEAFF. This sequence joins TRBV18 and TRBJ1-1, with 8 positions matching TRBD1. CDR3 length: 14 amino acids. Trimming took 2 bases from V and 5 from J; bases not matched to a gene: 4. Germline values: CDR1 KGHSH, CDR2 LQKENI.

The rearrangement joins TRBV5-1 to TRBJ1-1; D is perhaps TRBD1 (6 bases). V lost 6 bases and J lost 2, with 20 bases in between. The CDR3 extends over 16 amino acids. Germline V gene data show CDR1 as SGHRS and CDR2 as YFSETQ. For the CDR3, the DNA is TGCGCCAGCAACGCCGCCTTGACAGGCGATAACACTGAAGCTTTCTTT. Its translation is CASNAALTGDNTEAFF.

The DNA of the CDR3 is TGTGCCAGCAGCTCATTTGAGGGAAATGAGCAGTTCTTC. Its protein product is CASSSFEGNEQFF. The chain uses TRBV11-3 and TRBJ2-1, with D possibly being TRBD2 (5 bases). V lost 4 bases and J lost 7, with 11 bases in between. This CDR3 has 13 amino acids. From germline, CDR1 is SGHNT and CDR2 YENEEA.

J is TRBJ2-7 and V is TRBV5-1; 7 nucleotides line up with TRBD1. Looked up from germline, CDR1 is SGHRS and CDR2 is YFSETQ. The CDR3 is 14 residues long. Trimming took 1 base from V and 4 from J; bases not matched to a gene: 5. For the CDR3, the DNA is TGCGCCAGCAGCTTGACACAGGGGCCTTACGAGCAGTACTTC. Amino acids: CASSLTQGPYEQYF.

V usage is TRBV4-2 and J usage is TRBJ2-1; 10 nucleotides align to TRBD2. Germline CDR1 reads LGHNA; CDR2 reads YNFKEQ. Unmatched junction bases numbered 9, after V lost 3 bases and J lost 7 bases. This CDR3 is 16 amino acids long. The CDR3 loop is CASSHTAGGLGNEQFF. The CDR3 DNA reads TGTGCCAGCAGCCACACAGCGGGGGGGCTCGGAAATGAGCAGTTCTTC.

V is TRBV7-2 and J is TRBJ1-2; unclear D gene. There are 14 residues in the CDR3. Per germline, CDR1 SGHTA and CDR2 FQGNSA. The germline V and J ends were trimmed by 5 bases and 2 bases, with 12 bases remaining between them. CDR3 in amino acids: CASSLGGANYGYTF. The CDR3 DNA sequence: TGTGCCAGCAGCCTTGGTGGAGCCAACTATGGCTACACCTTC.

The chain couples TRBV28 to TRBJ2-5; tentatively, D is TRBD2 (5 bases). Trimming removed 6 bases from V and 1 base from J, with 12 bases in between. CDR1 and CDR2 from the germline V gene are MDHEN and SYDVKM. The CDR3 sequence is 14 residues long. In DNA form, the CDR3 reads TGTGCCAGCAGCCGCAAGAGGGTCCAAGAGACCCAGTACTTC. Encoded protein: CASSRKRVQETQYF. The whole variable domain, filled in from reference TRBV28 and TRBJ2-5, reads DVKVTQSSRYLVKRTGEKVFLECVQDMDHENMFWYRQDPGLGLRLIYFSYDVKMKEKGDIPEGYSVSREKKERFSLILESASTNQTSMYLCASSRKRVQETQYFGPGTRLLVL.

The chain is built from TRBV10-3 and TRBJ1-3; D is unresolved. V lost 0 bases and J lost 0, with 12 bases in between. The V gene's germline CDR1 is ENHRY and CDR2 SYGVKD. The CDR3 has 17 amino acids. The CDR3: CAISESWQVDSGNTIYF. CDR3 sequence (DNA): TGTGCCATCAGTGAGTCTTGGCAGGTCGACTCTGGAAACACCATATATTTT.

This clone was counted once. The chain uses TRBV3-1 (or the pseudogene TRBV3-2) and TRBJ1-2, with D perhaps TRBD1 (5 bases). Trimming shortened V by 1 base and J by 4 bases, and 7 bases separated the two germline ends. The CDR3 is made up of 13 amino acids. The germline V gene encodes CDR1 LGHDT and CDR2 YNNKEL (reference sequence). The CDR3 loop is CASSQGQSYGYTF. CDR3 nucleotide sequence: TGTGCCAGCAGCCAAGGACAGAGCTATGGCTACACCTTC.

V gene TRBV18 combines with J gene TRBJ1-1; D is undetermined. Germline CDR1 and CDR2: KGHSH and LQKENI. CDR3 size: 16 residues. Between the trimmed V and J ends, which lost 1 base and 0 bases, there was a span of 12 bases. CDR3 nucleotide sequence: TGTGCCAGCTCACCACAAAGTGGCAGTATGAACACTGAAGCTTTCTTT. This encodes CASSPQSGSMNTEAFF.

The chain has TRBV19 and TRBJ1-1; D remains ambiguous. This CDR3 contains 13 residues. Trimming took off 3 bases at V and 7 bases at J, with 12 bases between the two ends. Germline-derived CDR1 and CDR2 are LNHDA and SQIVND (reference sequence). The CDR3 region is CASSMRTVLEAFF. The CDR3 coding sequence is TGTGCCAGTAGTATGAGGACTGTCCTTGAAGCTTTCTTT.

V usage is TRBV5-1 and J usage is TRBJ2-3; 12 bases line up with TRBD2. The CDR3 has 16 residues. From germline, CDR1 is SGHRS and CDR2 YFSETQ. J was trimmed by 8 bases and V by 4 bases; bases with no gene match: 11. CDR3 DNA sequence: TGCGCCAGCAGCCCCGGGGCTAGCGGGGGGGCCGGTACGCAGTATTTT. Its protein product is CASSPGASGGAGTQYF.